The sequence of this T cell receptor (beta chain) was determined in a study of T-cell reconstitution after alpha-beta-depleted transplantation in children. Whole-study results and caveats: T-cell counts and diversity at one year following transplant were attributed mainly to newly produced T cells.

Library preparation (for TCRbeta) was performed with unique molecular identifiers. TCRdb reprocessed the PCR reads with MiXCR, giving one entry per CDR3 protein. The table records 200,000 to 300,000 distinct CDR3 sequences, about 24% of them present only once. Germline V gives CDR1 SGHDT, CDR2 YYEEEE. The CDR3 has 15 residues. V was shortened by 2 bases and J by 7 bases, with 13 bases between the two germline ends. This clonotype has only a few counts. As yet, its antigen is unknown. The source is a female patient aged 2 to 10 who had a stem cell transplant for congenital amegakaryocytic thrombocytopenia, so the T cells may come from the graft donor. V gene TRBV5-6 combines with J gene TRBJ1-6; weak D call: TRBD1 (6 bases). The material was PBMCs, mostly from graft donor cells, obtained 360 days after TCRalphabeta/CD19-depleted stem cell transplant. The CDR3 nucleotides are TGTGCCAGCAGCTTCCCCCAGCAGGGGAATTCACCCCTCCACTTT. Translating gives CASSFPQQGNSPLHF.